One sample yielded the 27 T cell receptor beta chains listed below, sequenced in a study of spatial heterogeneity in lung cancer. Noted time point: blood at routine non-recurrence follow-up after resection. TCRdb recomputed calls from the 5' RACE reads with MiXCR, one row per CDR3 protein. The sample yields some 32,000 distinct CDR3 sequences, more than 9% seen once. The sequences come from PBMCs, collected at follow-up. All receptors derive from a female donor with early-stage non-small cell lung cancer.

This clonotype occurred many times. The chain employs TRBV5-1 and TRBJ1-2; tentatively, D is TRBD1 (5 bases). Germline assignment: CDR1 SGHRS and CDR2 YFSETQ. Trimming took 4 bases from V and 4 from J, leaving 17 bases between them. The CDR3 has 15 residues. In DNA, the CDR3 is TGCGCCAGCAGCACTGGACGGGGCGCTGGCTATGGCTACACCTTC. Its protein product is CASSTGRGAGYGYTF.

Sample share makes this clonotype large. CDR3 residues: CASSETSGGYTGELFF. CDR3 sequence (DNA): TGTGCCAGCAGTGAGACTAGCGGGGGGTACACCGGGGAGCTGTTTTTT. J is TRBJ2-2 and V is TRBV2; 13 positions match TRBD2. Germline V lookup: CDR1 SNHLY, CDR2 FYNNEI. The CDR3 consists of 16 residues. J lost 3 bases, V lost 3 bases, and 1 base had no gene match.

This clonotype has at least ten counts. The chain employs TRBV20-1 and TRBJ2-3, with D uncertain. This CDR3 contains 13 residues. Germline V gives CDR1 DFQATT, CDR2 SNEGSKA (reference sequence). Trimming removed 3 bases at V and 2 bases at J, with 9 bases between. The CDR3 loop reads CSARAHVTDTQYF. In nucleotides, the CDR3 is TGCAGTGCTAGGGCCCATGTCACAGATACGCAGTATTTT.

There are many counts of this clonotype. The genes are TRBV28 and TRBJ2-5; D not resolved. CDR1 is MDHEN and CDR2 is SYDVKM in the germline V gene. V was shortened by 3 bases and J by 2 bases, with 10 bases between the two germline ends. The CDR3 is 14 residues long. The CDR3 reads CASSFPLRQETQYF. CDR3 DNA sequence: TGTGCCAGCAGTTTTCCGCTCCGGCAAGAGACCCAGTACTTC.

This clonotype has at least ten counts. V usage is TRBV4-1 and J usage is TRBJ2-1; 7 bases agree with TRBD1. The CDR3 runs to 15 residues. Germline-derived CDR1 and CDR2 are MGHRA and YSYEKL. With 3 bases clipped from V and 10 bases from J, the junction kept 12 bases outside the gene matches. The CDR3 sequence: CASSQLQGTPREQFF. In nucleotides, the CDR3 is TGCGCCAGCAGCCAGTTACAGGGGACCCCCAGGGAGCAGTTCTTC.

This clonotype was seen a handful of times. The rearrangement uses TRBV28 and TRBJ2-2; no definite D call. The CDR3 consists of 13 residues. V was pared by 5 bases and J by 1 base, with 5 bases between. Germline CDR1 and CDR2: MDHEN and SYDVKM. The CDR3 is CASSDENTGELFF. Written as DNA, the CDR3 is TGTGCCAGCAGTGATGAGAACACCGGGGAGCTGTTTTTT.

This clonotype has a count of ten or more. The chain combines TRBV5-1 with TRBJ1-5, with D tentatively TRBD1 (5 bases). The V gene lost 2 bases and the J gene lost 2 bases, with 11 bases spanning the gap. The CDR3 spans 15 residues. Looked up from germline, CDR1 is SGHRS and CDR2 is YFSETQ. The CDR3 DNA reads as TGCGCCAGCAGCTTTGATGGGGCCGGCAATCAGCCCCAGCATTTT. As protein: CASSFDGAGNQPQHF. Complete variable domain (other parts from reference TRBV5-1 and TRBJ1-5): KAGVTQTPRYLIKTRGQQVTLSCSPISGHRSVSWYQQTPGQGLQFLFEYFSETQRNKGNFPGRFSGRQFSNSRSEMNVSTLELGDSALYLCASSFDGAGNQPQHFGDGTRLSIL.

This clonotype was counted at least ten times. The chain links TRBV5-1 to TRBJ2-5; D perhaps matches TRBD1 (5 bases). The CDR3 contains 15 residues. The V gene's germline CDR1 is SGHRS and CDR2 YFSETQ. Trimming cost V 4 bases and J 4 bases, with 17 bases left between them. The CDR3 is CASSKEPGIGETQYF. CDR3 in DNA: TGCGCCAGCAGCAAAGAACCAGGGATAGGAGAGACCCAGTACTTC.

This clonotype was recorded at least ten times. DNA of the CDR3: TGTGCCAGTAGGGAAGGGACTGAAGCTTTCTTT. It codes for CASREGTEAFF. V is TRBV19 and J is TRBJ1-1, with unresolved D. The CDR3 spans 11 residues. Germline V gives CDR1 LNHDA, CDR2 SQIVND (reference sequence). Between the trimmed V and J ends, which lost 6 bases and 5 bases, there was a span of 7 bases.

This clonotype has only a few counts. The chain combines TRBV29-1 with TRBJ1-1; D remains ambiguous. This CDR3 is 13 amino acids long. The germline gives CDR1 SQVTM, CDR2 ANQGSEA. Trimming pared 4 bases from V and 1 base from J, leaving 10 bases between. This CDR3 reads CSVGGTANTEAFF. The CDR3 DNA is TGCAGCGTTGGGGGTACGGCGAACACTGAAGCTTTCTTT.

The chain employs TRBV7-9 and TRBJ1-1, with D possibly TRBD1 on 6 matching bases. V lost 4 bases and J lost 4, with 13 bases in between. This CDR3 has 14 residues. Germline values: CDR1 SEHNR, CDR2 FQNEAQ (reference sequence). The CDR3 reads CASSSTRGATEAFF. The CDR3 coding sequence is TGTGCCAGCAGCTCTACCCGGGGGGCCACTGAAGCTTTCTTT.

This clonotype appeared many times. The J gene is TRBJ1-4, the V gene TRBV28; D may be TRBD1 (6 bases). Germline V lookup: CDR1 MDHEN, CDR2 SYDVKM. This CDR3 region has 17 residues. With 0 bases removed from V and 0 bases from J, the gap between germline ends came to 11 bases. CDR3 DNA sequence: TGTGCCAGCAGTTTATGGCAGGGGATCGCAACTAATGAAAAACTGTTTTTT. Its translation is CASSLWQGIATNEKLFF.

This clonotype was seen ten or more times. The V and J genes are TRBV11-2 and TRBJ2-7; the D gene could be TRBD1 or TRBD2 (5 bases each). The CDR3 consists of 15 residues. Germline V lookup: CDR1 SGHAT, CDR2 FQNNGV. Trimming pared 4 bases from V and 7 bases from J, leaving 20 bases between. CDR3 residues: CASSSGRFSGGEQYF. The CDR3 DNA reads as TGTGCCAGCAGCTCCGGACGCTTCTCTGGGGGAGAGCAGTACTTC.

This clonotype has a count of ten or more. The V and J genes are TRBV7-9 and TRBJ1-4; 11 bases map to TRBD1. This CDR3 has 16 amino acids. The ends lost 5 bases at V and 7 bases at J; junction bases unmatched: 9. Germline V CDR1 and CDR2: SEHNR, FQNEAQ (reference sequence). The CDR3 protein is CASSSRPGTGGEKLFF. CDR3 sequence (DNA): TGTGCCAGCAGCAGCCGGCCCGGGACAGGGGGTGAAAAACTGTTTTTT.

This clonotype was seen many times. CDR3 sequence reads: CASSPRDRMGYEQYF. The DNA for the CDR3 is TGTGCCAGCAGCCCCAGGGACAGGATGGGGTACGAGCAGTACTTC. The V call is TRBV7-9, the J call TRBJ2-7; TRBD1 agrees at 8 bases. Germline V CDR1 and CDR2: SEHNR, FQNEAQ (reference sequence). The V gene end was trimmed by 5 bases and the J gene end by 4 bases; junction bases not matched to a gene: 10. The CDR3 is 15 amino acids. Full variable domain (outside the CDR3, taken from reference TRBV7-9 and TRBJ2-7): DTGVSQNPRHKITKRGQNVTFRCDPISEHNRLYWYRQTLGQGPEFLTYFQNEAQLEKSRLLSDRFSAERPKGSFSTLEIQRTEQGDSAMYLCASSPRDRMGYEQYFGPGTRLTVT.

This clonotype was counted many times. This chain links TRBV15 with TRBJ2-1; TRBD1 might be the D (6 bases). The germline V gene has CDR1 LNHNV and CDR2 YYDKDF (reference sequence). The V end lost 0 bases, the J end lost 6 bases, and 12 bases lay between the germline ends. There are 15 residues in the CDR3. The CDR3 here is CATSRDWARGNEQFF. DNA of the CDR3: TGTGCCACCAGCAGAGATTGGGCCAGGGGCAATGAGCAGTTCTTC.

This clonotype was seen only a few times. The chain combines TRBV20-1 with TRBJ2-5; D is uncertain. The V and J ends lost 0 bases and 1 base respectively, with 9 bases between them. The germline gives CDR1 DFQATT, CDR2 SNEGSKA (reference sequence). The CDR3 spans 14 residues. The CDR3 DNA is TGCAGTGCTAGAGATTTTCGAGTCCAAGAGACCCAGTACTTC. Its protein product is CSARDFRVQETQYF.

This clonotype has more than one count but fewer than ten. The CDR3 spells CASSHQGVSGFGYTF. CDR3 nucleotides: TGTGCCAGCAGCCACCAGGGGGTTTCAGGTTTCGGCTACACCTTC. V and J are TRBV3-1 and TRBJ1-2; 7 bases are a match to TRBD1. The CDR3 has 15 residues. Germline loops: CDR1 LGHDT, CDR2 YNNKEL (reference sequence). V trimming: 3 bases; J trimming: 8 bases; junction bases outside the gene matches: 12.

This clonotype was recorded at least ten times. This chain connects TRBV12-5 to TRBJ1-1, with D tentatively TRBD1 (6 bases). The length of the CDR3 is 13 residues. With 7 bases removed from V and 3 bases from J, the gap between germline ends came to 12 bases. CDR1 is LGHNT and CDR2 is FRNRAP in the germline V gene. CDR3 protein: CASARGGYTEAFF. The CDR3 DNA is TGTGCTAGTGCCCGGGGGGGCTACACTGAAGCTTTCTTT.

The chain employs TRBV4-2 and TRBJ1-1; D may be TRBD1 (5 bases). CDR1 LGHNA and CDR2 YNFKEQ come from the germline V gene. The CDR3 contains 13 residues. Trimming shortened V by 4 bases and J by 5 bases, and 11 bases separated the two germline ends. This chain's CDR3 is CASSREGPTEAFF. The DNA of the CDR3 is TGTGCCAGCAGCCGTGAGGGGCCAACTGAAGCTTTCTTT.

On this clonotype: A much bigger clone sits one base away, suggesting this may be a read error. The final CDR3 position lacks the conserved phenylalanine or tryptophan, pointing to a likely read error. The rearrangement uses TRBV3-1 and TRBJ2-1; D perhaps matches TRBD1 (6 bases). V lost 6 bases and J lost 5, with 17 bases in between. Germline V CDR1 and CDR2: LGHDT, YNNKEL (reference sequence). CDR3 length equals 15 residues. As DNA, the CDR3 is TGTGCCAGCAGTCAAAGGACAGCTTTGGACAATGAGCAGTTCTCC. Translated: CASSQRTALDNEQFS.

This clonotype has only a few counts. This chain links TRBV29-1 with TRBJ2-5; weak D call: TRBD2 (6 bases). This CDR3 region has 12 residues. V lost 6 bases and J lost 5, with 13 bases in between. Germline CDR1 is SQVTM and CDR2 is ANQGSEA. CDR3 DNA sequence: TGCAGCGTCATGAAGGGGAGGGAGACCCAGTACTTC. The encoded protein is CSVMKGRETQYF.

Many counts were recorded for this clonotype. The chain recombines TRBV11-2 with TRBJ2-5; perhaps TRBD2 as D (5 bases). V was trimmed by 3 bases and J by 5 bases, leaving 10 bases between them. Germline CDR1 is SGHAT and CDR2 is FQNNGV. The CDR3 is 13 residues long. The CDR3 DNA follows: TGTGCCAGCAGCTTTATGGAGGCGGAGACCCAGTACTTC. This encodes CASSFMEAETQYF.

This clonotype was found a few times. The chain has TRBV7-2 and TRBJ2-1, with D possibly being TRBD1 (6 bases). V was clipped by 5 bases and J by 6 bases, with 20 bases between them. Germline-derived CDR1 and CDR2 are SGHTA and FQGNSA. The CDR3 has 16 residues. The CDR3 coding sequence is TGTGCCAGCAGCGCCGACAGGTCCGGTTGGGCCAATGAGCAGTTCTTC. Translation gives CASSADRSGWANEQFF.

This clonotype was detected many times. The V call is TRBV5-1, the J call TRBJ2-1, with D perhaps being TRBD1 or TRBD2 (5 bases each). Per germline, CDR1 SGHRS and CDR2 YFSETQ. The CDR3 has 13 amino acids. The V and J ends lost 4 bases and 5 bases respectively, with 10 bases between them. CDR3 DNA: TGCGCCAGCAGCCCGGGACGGCACAATGAGCAGTTCTTC. It specifies CASSPGRHNEQFF.

The V call is TRBV3-1, the J call TRBJ2-7, with 12 positions matching TRBD2. Germline V gene lookup returns CDR1 LGHDT and CDR2 YNNKEL (reference sequence). The CDR3 loop spans 17 amino acids. J lost 11 bases, V lost 4 bases, and 18 bases had no gene match. The CDR3 protein is CASSLGLAGAPNQGEYF. The CDR3 nucleotides are TGTGCCAGCAGCCTGGGACTAGCGGGCGCTCCGAACCAGGGGGAGTACTTC.

This clonotype has more than one count but fewer than ten. The chain is built from TRBV19 and TRBJ2-1, with D perhaps being TRBD1 or TRBD2 (5 bases each). Trimming took 3 bases from V and 7 from J, leaving 13 bases between them. Germline CDR1 is LNHDA and CDR2 is SQIVND (reference sequence). The CDR3 has 14 amino acids. The CDR3 here is CASSIGASRNEQFF. The CDR3 DNA follows: TGTGCCAGTAGTATCGGGGCTAGTAGGAATGAGCAGTTCTTC.